Below are 23 T cell receptor beta chains sequenced from a single sample in a study of T cell responses to AZD1222 COVID-19 vaccine. Only in-frame clones appear in the TCRdb table, and some are missing; sequencing was by immunoSEQ multiplex PCR. The sample has about 160,000 clones, less than 95% seen once. The material sequenced was peripheral blood, taken on day 0 of AZD1222 vaccination. The receptors shown here come from an adult in good health.

V and J are TRBV15 and TRBJ2-1; no firm D call. The CDR3 length is 16 residues. The V gene's germline CDR1 is LNHNV and CDR2 YYDKDF (reference sequence). The V end was cut by 0 bases, the J end by 6 bases, with 15 bases between. The CDR3 region has the DNA TGTGCCACCAGCAGAGATAGAATGGGCCTCCGCAATGAGCAGTTCTTC. It yields the protein CATSRDRMGLRNEQFF.

The rearrangement uses TRBV7-3 and TRBJ2-3; the D call may be TRBD1 or TRBD2 (5 bases each). Deletions cut 0 bases from V and 1 base from J, with 14 bases between. The CDR3 totals 17 residues. Germline V gene data show CDR1 as SGHTA and CDR2 as FQGTGA. The CDR3 loop reads CASSLTGVNSGTDTQYF. The CDR3 DNA follows: TGTGCCAGCAGCTTAACGGGGGTGAATAGCGGCACAGATACGCAGTATTTT.

The count of this clone is one. The genes are TRBV3-1 (or the pseudogene TRBV3-2) and TRBJ1-4; D possibly corresponds to TRBD1 (5 bases). This CDR3 spans 16 amino acids. Germline assignment: CDR1 LGHDT and CDR2 YNNKEL (reference sequence). Trimming stripped 4 bases from V and 0 bases from J, with 12 bases between. The CDR3 DNA reads TGTGCCAGCAGCCGACGTCCGGGGGCAACTAATGAAAAACTGTTTTTT. Its translation is CASSRRPGATNEKLFF.

The chain recombines TRBV9 with TRBJ1-2; 10 nucleotides line up with TRBD1. There are 17 residues in the CDR3. V lost 3 bases to trimming and J lost 1 base; unmatched junction nucleotides: 9. Germline-derived CDR1 and CDR2 are SGDLS and YYNGEE. CDR3 amino acids: CASSGGTGASFNYGYTF. For the CDR3, the DNA is TGTGCCAGCAGCGGGGGGACAGGGGCCTCTTTTAACTATGGCTACACCTTC. Full variable domain (remainder filled in from reference TRBV9 and TRBJ1-2): DSGVTQTPKHLITATGQRVTLRCSPRSGDLSVYWYQQSLDQGLQFLIQYYNGEERAKGNILERFSAQQFPDLHSELNLSSLELGDSALYFCASSGGTGASFNYGYTFGSGTRLTVV.

This chain joins TRBV27 and TRBJ1-1; TRBD1 matches at 8 bases. V lost 9 bases and J lost 7; bases outside the gene matches: 7. Per germline, CDR1 MNHEY and CDR2 SMNVEV (reference sequence). The CDR3 spans 12 residues. The CDR3 loop reads CASRTGYSEAFF. The CDR3 DNA reads TGTGCCAGTAGGACAGGGTATAGTGAAGCTTTCTTT.

The rearrangement links TRBV21-1 to TRBJ2-7; the table's D call of TRBD2 was not tested on the DNA. TRBV21-1 is a known pseudogene. The CDR3 spans 16 residues. This CDR3 is CASSKGLAGSSYEQYF. CDR3 in DNA: TGTGCCAGCAGCAAAGGACTAGCGGGTAGCTCCTACGAGCAGTACTTC.

The chain combines TRBV15 with TRBJ2-1, with 8 bases that match TRBD2. J was trimmed by 7 bases and V by 3 bases; bases with no gene match: 11. This CDR3 spans 16 amino acids. Germline CDR1 and CDR2: LNHNV and YYDKDF (reference sequence). CDR3 bases: TGTGCCACCAGCAGGGAGCGGTTAGCGGGAACGAATGAGCAGTTCTTC. Residues: CATSRERLAGTNEQFF.

This clone was seen once. This chain connects TRBV7-2 to TRBJ2-3, with 11 bases fitting TRBD2. CDR1 and CDR2 (germline): SGHTA, FQGNSA. V was clipped by 5 bases and J by 1 base; unmatched bases: 5. CDR3 length: 16 residues. The CDR3 spells CASSPIAGGGTDTQYF. The CDR3 DNA reads as TGTGCCAGCAGCCCTATAGCGGGAGGGGGCACAGATACGCAGTATTTT.

The J gene is TRBJ2-1, the V gene TRBV3-1 (or the pseudogene TRBV3-2); D unresolved. Trimming removed 4 bases from V and 4 bases from J, with 8 bases in between. Germline CDR1 and CDR2: LGHDT and YNNKEL (reference sequence). The CDR3 runs to 13 residues. The CDR3 sequence: CASSPDLYNEQFF. The CDR3 DNA reads as TGTGCCAGCAGCCCCGACTTATACAATGAGCAGTTCTTC.

V is TRBV27 and J is TRBJ2-7, with D perhaps given as TRBD1 or TRBD2 (5 bases each). V dropped 5 bases and J dropped 7 bases, with 18 bases sitting between them. Germline V gene sequence: CDR1 MNHEY, CDR2 SMNVEV (reference sequence). This CDR3 is built from 14 residues. In nucleotides, the CDR3 is TGTGCCAGCAGTCCGGGACGGGGCTTAAGGGAGCAGTACTTC. Encoded protein: CASSPGRGLREQYF.

The chain has TRBV18 and TRBJ1-6, with TRBD1 identical over 8 bases. CDR1 is KGHSH and CDR2 is LQKENI in the germline V gene. Trimming cost V 4 bases and J 9 bases; bases outside gene matches: 8. The CDR3 has 15 residues. The CDR3 coding sequence is TGTGCCAGCTCACAGGGGGACAGGAAGTTTTCACCCCTCCACTTT. Translated: CASSQGDRKFSPLHF.

The J gene is TRBJ1-2, the V gene TRBV3-1 (or the pseudogene TRBV3-2); D remains unclear. The V gene lost 4 bases and the J gene lost 4 bases, with 13 bases spanning the gap. Germline CDR1 reads LGHDT; CDR2 reads YNNKEL (reference sequence). The CDR3 sequence is 14 residues long. The CDR3 reads CASSPHTRFYGYTF. For the CDR3, the DNA is TGTGCCAGCAGCCCCCATACCCGTTTCTATGGCTACACCTTC.

This chain joins TRBV7-9 and TRBJ2-5; D is unresolved. CDR3 length equals 13 residues. V lost 2 bases and J 4 bases, leaving 8 bases between the germline ends. Germline assignment: CDR1 SEHNR and CDR2 FQNEAQ (reference sequence). In nucleotides, the CDR3 is TGTGCCAGCAGCTTACTTGCCGGAGAGACCCAGTACTTC. Its translation: CASSLLAGETQYF. Based on the CDR3 plus reference TRBV7-9 and TRBJ2-5, the full variable domain is DTGVSQNPRHKITKRGQNVTFRCDPISEHNRLYWYRQTLGQGPEFLTYFQNEAQLEKSRLLSDRFSAERPKGSFSTLEIQRTEQGDSAMYLCASSLLAGETQYFGPGTRLLVL.

The chain has TRBV14 and TRBJ2-7; D possibly matches TRBD1 or TRBD2 (6 bases each). The CDR3 is 17 amino acids. Trimming removed 1 base from V and 3 bases from J, with 19 bases in between. Looked up from germline, CDR1 is SGHDN and CDR2 is FVKESK. This CDR3 reads CASSQGPMPGGYYEQYF. As DNA, the CDR3 is TGTGCCAGCAGCCAAGGACCTATGCCCGGGGGCTACTACGAGCAGTACTTC.

The chain combines TRBV5-1 with TRBJ1-5; D unclear. CDR1 and CDR2 from the germline V gene are SGHRS and YFSETQ. The CDR3 has 14 amino acids. V was clipped by 4 bases and J by 4 bases, with 12 bases between them. The CDR3: CASSPTGPNQPQHF. In nucleotides, the CDR3 is TGCGCCAGCAGCCCCACTGGGCCGAATCAGCCCCAGCATTTT. The variable domain in full, with the rest retrieved from reference TRBV5-1 and TRBJ1-5, is KAGVTQTPRYLIKTRGQQVTLSCSPISGHRSVSWYQQTPGQGLQFLFEYFSETQRNKGNFPGRFSGRQFSNSRSEMNVSTLELGDSALYLCASSPTGPNQPQHFGDGTRLSIL.

The chain recombines TRBV18 with TRBJ2-3; D possibly corresponds to TRBD2 (5 bases). The CDR3 is 18 amino acids. V was pared by 3 bases and J by 2 bases, with 21 bases between. The V gene's germline CDR1 is KGHSH and CDR2 LQKENI. The CDR3 DNA reads as TGTGCCAGCTCACCCGGGCGGAAAACCCCTAGCTACACAGATACGCAGTATTTT. This codes for CASSPGRKTPSYTDTQYF.

CDR3 amino acids: CASSSFGQSGQYF. CDR3 nucleotides: TGTGCCAGCAGTTCCTTCGGACAGAGCGGGCAGTACTTC. The chain couples TRBV6-5 to TRBJ2-7, with D possibly TRBD1 on 6 matching bases. The CDR3 totals 13 residues. Germline assignment: CDR1 MNHEY and CDR2 SVGAGI. The V gene lost 4 bases and the J gene lost 9 bases, with 16 bases spanning the gap.

This chain links TRBV11-1 with TRBJ2-1; 7 nucleotides align to TRBD2. J lost 5 bases, V lost 4 bases, and 5 bases had no gene match. The V gene's germline CDR1 is SGHAT and CDR2 FQDESV (reference sequence). The CDR3 runs to 14 residues. The CDR3 sequence: CASSSSGGHNEQFF. CDR3 nucleotide sequence: TGTGCCAGCAGCTCCTCGGGAGGACACAATGAGCAGTTCTTC.

The gene calls are TRBV28 and TRBJ2-3; TRBD2 matches at 7 bases. J was trimmed by 2 bases and V by 2 bases; bases with no gene match: 4. The CDR3 extends over 15 amino acids. Per germline, CDR1 MDHEN and CDR2 SYDVKM. As DNA, the CDR3 is TGTGCCAGCAGTTTAGCGGGAGTGGCCACAGATACGCAGTATTTT. It yields the protein CASSLAGVATDTQYF.

V is TRBV5-1 and J is TRBJ2-3; 7 bases align to TRBD2. V gave up 4 bases and J gave up 1 base; unmatched junction bases: 9. There are 16 residues in the CDR3. Germline-derived CDR1 and CDR2 are SGHRS and YFSETQ. The CDR3 region is CASSPLAPTGTDTQYF. As DNA, the CDR3 is TGCGCCAGCAGCCCACTAGCGCCGACTGGCACAGATACGCAGTATTTT.

The V and J genes are TRBV5-4 and TRBJ2-7; D is possibly TRBD1 or TRBD2 (6 bases each). The germline V and J ends were trimmed by 2 bases and 2 bases, with 11 bases remaining between them. The CDR3 is 14 amino acids. The germline CDR1 and CDR2 sequences are SGHNT and YYREEE (reference sequence). CDR3 DNA sequence: TGTGCCAGCAGCTTAGGGGGGTCCGCCTACGAGCAGTACTTC. Translating it yields CASSLGGSAYEQYF.

The V and J genes are TRBV20-1 and TRBJ2-5, with D tentatively TRBD2 (6 bases). The V end was cut by 4 bases, the J end by 5 bases, with 8 bases between. This CDR3 has 11 residues. Germline V gives CDR1 DFQATT, CDR2 SNEGSKA (reference sequence). The CDR3 bases are TGCAGTGCTACACGGGGGGAGACCCAGTACTTC. Translation gives CSATRGETQYF.

The chain employs TRBV6-5 and TRBJ2-4; D unclear. CDR3 length equals 12 residues. Germline V gene sequence: CDR1 MNHEY, CDR2 SVGAGI. The V gene lost 8 bases and the J gene lost 6 bases, with 11 bases spanning the gap. The CDR3 DNA follows: TGTGCCAGCGGGTTGGGGATAAACATTCAGTACTTC. Translating gives CASGLGINIQYF.